Each of the 14 T cell receptor beta chains below was sequenced from the same sample in a study of blood T cell repertoires in COVID-19. Sequencing was performed with immunoSEQ multiplex PCR; in TCRdb, only in-frame clones are kept and a portion is missing. The table has 73,000 or so clones, about 86% seen once. Sequencing input: peripheral blood. These receptors all stem from a middle-aged man with active COVID-19.

The CDR3 here is CASSLTYEQYF. CDR3 nucleotides: TGTGCCAGCAGCCTTACCTACGAGCAGTACTTC. The chain links TRBV11-3 to TRBJ2-7; D ambiguous. This CDR3 is built from 11 residues. The V end lost 5 bases, the J end lost 2 bases, and 4 bases lay between the germline ends. The germline CDR1 and CDR2 sequences are SGHNT and YENEEA.

The chain couples TRBV7-8 to TRBJ2-5; 9 nucleotides line up with TRBD1. In germline, CDR1 is SGHVS, CDR2 FQNEAQ. This CDR3 spans 16 amino acids. Unmatched junction bases numbered 7, after V lost 2 bases and J lost 3 bases. In DNA form, the CDR3 reads TGTGCCAGCAGCTTAAAGGGCGACAGGGGGGAAGAGACCCAGTACTTC. It encodes CASSLKGDRGEETQYF.

This clone has only a few counts. This chain connects TRBV4-2 to TRBJ2-1; 7 bases agree with TRBD2. The germline gives CDR1 LGHNA, CDR2 YNFKEQ. V lost 4 bases, J lost 3 bases, and 9 bases stayed unmatched. CDR3 size: 16 residues. The CDR3 nucleotides read TGTGCCAGCAGCCTGTCCGGGACTACTGACTACAATGAGCAGTTCTTC. Translating gives CASSLSGTTDYNEQFF.

This sequence joins TRBV3-1 (or the pseudogene TRBV3-2) and TRBJ2-5, with 9 bases aligning to TRBD2. In germline, CDR1 is LGHDT, CDR2 YNNKEL (reference sequence). The CDR3 is made up of 15 amino acids. With V trimmed by 6 bases and J by 1 base, 6 bases remained unmatched. CDR3 loop: CASRDSGSPQETQYF. The CDR3, as DNA: TGTGCCAGCAGGGATAGCGGGAGCCCCCAAGAGACCCAGTACTTC.

The sample holds one count of this clone. The chain employs TRBV24-1 and TRBJ2-1; 12 bases map to TRBD2. CDR1 is KGHDR and CDR2 is SFDVKD in the germline V gene. V was clipped by 12 bases and J by 3 bases; unmatched bases: 8. The CDR3 extends over 15 amino acids. DNA of the CDR3: TGTGCCGTATCTAGCGGGAGGGCCCGCTACAATGAGCAGTTCTTC. Protein product: CAVSSGRARYNEQFF.

This clone ranks as medium-sized. This sequence joins TRBV5-1 and TRBJ2-7, with 12 bases identical to TRBD1. The CDR3 length is 15 residues. The J segment lost 3 bases and the V segment lost 4 bases, leaving 5 bases of the junction unmatched. Germline lookup yields CDR1 SGHRS and CDR2 YFSETQ. The CDR3 loop reads CASSLGTGGIYEQYF. CDR3 in DNA: TGCGCCAGCAGCCTAGGGACAGGGGGCATCTACGAGCAGTACTTC.

The rearrangement links TRBV3-1 (or the pseudogene TRBV3-2) to TRBJ2-7, with a tentative D call TRBD1 (5 bases). There are 13 residues in the CDR3. V lost 3 bases, J lost 0 bases, and 6 bases lay in between. CDR1 LGHDT and CDR2 YNNKEL come from the germline V gene (reference sequence). In nucleotides, the CDR3 is TGTGCCAGCAGCCAGACAGCCTCCTACGAGCAGTACTTC. The encoded protein is CASSQTASYEQYF.

Points on this clone: The identical CDR3 is also encoded by other nucleotide sequences in the sample. The chain joins TRBV5-4 to TRBJ2-3; 8 bases agree with TRBD2. Germline trimming cut 0 bases from V and 2 bases from J; bases unmatched to any gene: 5. The V gene's germline CDR1 is SGHNT and CDR2 YYREEE (reference sequence). The CDR3 runs to 16 residues. CDR3 DNA sequence: TGTGCCAGCAGCTTGGTTGCCGGGGGGGACACAGATACGCAGTATTTT. It encodes CASSLVAGGDTDTQYF.

V gene TRBV5-1 combines with J gene TRBJ2-3; TRBD2 is a possible D gene (8 bases). Germline assignment: CDR1 SGHRS and CDR2 YFSETQ. This CDR3 region has 16 residues. Trimming removed 4 bases at V and 0 bases at J, with 15 bases between. CDR3 DNA: TGCGCCAGCAGCCCGGGACAGCGGGGGAGCACAGATACGCAGTATTTT. The encoded protein is CASSPGQRGSTDTQYF.

This clone is a singleton in its sample. This rearrangement joins TRBV5-4 to TRBJ2-2; TRBD2 aligns across 9 bases. V lost 4 bases to trimming and J lost 1 base; unmatched junction nucleotides: 5. CDR1 and CDR2 from the germline V gene are SGHNT and YYREEE (reference sequence). The CDR3 spans 16 residues. CDR3 residues: CASSPGTSKNTGELFF. CDR3 DNA sequence: TGTGCCAGCAGCCCGGGGACTAGCAAGAACACCGGGGAGCTGTTTTTT. Drawing the rest from reference TRBV5-4 and TRBJ2-2, the complete variable domain is ETGVTQSPTHLIKTRGQQVTLRCSSQSGHNTVSWYQQALGQGPQFIFQYYREEENGRGNFPPRFSGLQFPNYSSELNVNALELDDSALYLCASSPGTSKNTGELFFGEGSRLTVL.

A word on this clone: This sample includes further DNA sequences coding for the same CDR3. This rearrangement joins TRBV7-2 to TRBJ2-7; D is ambiguous. The V gene's germline CDR1 is SGHTA and CDR2 FQGNSA. This CDR3 has 14 residues. V lost 1 base to trimming and J lost 3 bases, with 10 bases between them. The CDR3 here is CASSLGGQNYEQYF. For the CDR3, the DNA is TGTGCCAGCAGCTTAGGTGGCCAAAACTACGAGCAGTACTTC.

In its sample, this clone was seen a few times. Relative to the germline gene, one junction end is altered; a read error may explain this. V and J are TRBV5-4 and TRBJ1-5; maybe TRBD1 (6 bases). This CDR3 is built from 14 residues. Per the germline V gene, CDR1 is SGHNT and CDR2 is YYREEE (reference sequence). The CDR3 region has the DNA TGTGCCAGCAGCTTAACAGGGAGCAGTCAGCCCCAGCATTTT. This gives the protein CASSLTGSSQPQHF.

This chain connects TRBV30 to TRBJ1-3, with 10 bases fitting TRBD1. CDR1 and CDR2 (germline): GTSNPN, SVGIG (reference sequence). There are 15 residues in the CDR3. V gave up 3 bases and J gave up 3 bases; unmatched junction bases: 5. CDR3 residues: CAWRPRTGGGNTIYF. The CDR3 DNA sequence: TGTGCCTGGAGACCACGGACAGGGGGTGGAAACACCATATATTTT.

This chain links TRBV6-5 with TRBJ1-2; 9 nucleotides align to TRBD1. With 2 bases clipped from V and 5 bases from J, the junction kept 3 bases outside the gene matches. The germline gives CDR1 MNHEY, CDR2 SVGAGI. The length of the CDR3 is 14 residues. CDR3 sequence: CASSYTGQGYGYTF. The CDR3 DNA reads as TGTGCCAGCAGTTACACGGGACAGGGTTATGGCTACACCTTC.